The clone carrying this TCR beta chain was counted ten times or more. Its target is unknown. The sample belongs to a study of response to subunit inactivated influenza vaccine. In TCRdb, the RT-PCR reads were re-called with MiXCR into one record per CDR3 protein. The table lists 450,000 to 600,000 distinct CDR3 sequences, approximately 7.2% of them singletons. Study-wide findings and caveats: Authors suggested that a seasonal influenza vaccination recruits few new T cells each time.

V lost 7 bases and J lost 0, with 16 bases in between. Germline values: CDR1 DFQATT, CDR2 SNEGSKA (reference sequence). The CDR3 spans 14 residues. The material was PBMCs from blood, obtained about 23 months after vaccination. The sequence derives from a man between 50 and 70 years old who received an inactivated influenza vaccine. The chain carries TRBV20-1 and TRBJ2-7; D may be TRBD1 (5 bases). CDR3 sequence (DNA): TGCAGTGGAGTAGGTACAGGAACCTCCTACGAGCAGTACTTC. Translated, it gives CSGVGTGTSYEQYF.